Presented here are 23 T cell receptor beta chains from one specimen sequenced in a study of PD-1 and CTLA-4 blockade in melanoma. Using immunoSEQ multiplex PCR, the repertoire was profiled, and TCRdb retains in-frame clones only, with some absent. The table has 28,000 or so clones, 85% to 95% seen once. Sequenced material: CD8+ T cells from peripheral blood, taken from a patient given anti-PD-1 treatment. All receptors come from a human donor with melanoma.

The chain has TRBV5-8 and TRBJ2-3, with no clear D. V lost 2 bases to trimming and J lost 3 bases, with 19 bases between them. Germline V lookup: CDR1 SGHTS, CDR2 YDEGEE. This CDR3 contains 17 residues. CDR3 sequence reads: CASSFVFGPLDTDTQYF. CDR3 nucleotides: TGTGCCAGCAGCTTCGTCTTCGGTCCGTTAGATACAGATACGCAGTATTTT.

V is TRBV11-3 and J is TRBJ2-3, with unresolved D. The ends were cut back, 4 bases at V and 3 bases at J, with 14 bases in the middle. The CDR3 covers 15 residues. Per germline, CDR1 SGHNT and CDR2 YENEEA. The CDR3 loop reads CASSSTLSKTDTQYF. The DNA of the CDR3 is TGTGCCAGCAGCTCTACCCTCTCCAAAACAGATACGCAGTATTTT.

DNA of the CDR3: TGTGCCAGCAGCATGAGGACTAGCGGGAGTCTTTATGAGCAGTTCTTC. Encoded protein: CASSMRTSGSLYEQFF. The chain combines TRBV21-1 with TRBJ2-1; the D segment call TRBD2 is taken from the table without a DNA check. TRBV21-1 is termed a pseudogene. CDR3 length equals 16 residues.

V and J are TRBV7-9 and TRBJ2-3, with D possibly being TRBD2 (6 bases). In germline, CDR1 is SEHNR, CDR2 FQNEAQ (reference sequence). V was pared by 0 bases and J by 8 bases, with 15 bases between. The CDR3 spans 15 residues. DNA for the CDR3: TGTGCCAGCAGCTTAGCGGAGGAGGGAGTGGGTACGCAGTATTTT. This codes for CASSLAEEGVGTQYF.

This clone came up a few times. CDR3 in amino acids: CASTTGTGLEPQHF. The CDR3 region has the DNA TGCGCCAGCACAACGGGCACGGGGTTAGAGCCCCAGCATTTT. The J gene is TRBJ1-5, the V gene TRBV5-1, with D unresolved. From germline, CDR1 is SGHRS and CDR2 YFSETQ. The CDR3 length is 14 residues. V was clipped by 6 bases and J by 8 bases, with 18 bases between them.

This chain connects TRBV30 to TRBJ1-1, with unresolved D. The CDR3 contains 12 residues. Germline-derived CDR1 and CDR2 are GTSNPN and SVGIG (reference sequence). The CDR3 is CARWGGNTEAFF. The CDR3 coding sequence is TGTGCTCGGTGGGGAGGAAACACTGAAGCTTTCTTT. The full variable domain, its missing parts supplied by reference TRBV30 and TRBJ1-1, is SQTIHQWPATLVQPVGSPLSLECTVEGTSNPNLYWYRQAAGRGLQLLFYSVGIGQISSEVPQNLSASRPQDRQFILSSKKLLLSDSGFYLCARWGGNTEAFFGQGTRLTVV.

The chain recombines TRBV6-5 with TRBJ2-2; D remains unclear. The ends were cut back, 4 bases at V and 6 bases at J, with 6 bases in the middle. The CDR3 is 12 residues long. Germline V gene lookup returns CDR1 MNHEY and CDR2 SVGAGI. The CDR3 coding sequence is TGTGCCAGCAGTTCCGGATCCGGGGAGCTGTTTTTT. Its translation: CASSSGSGELFF.

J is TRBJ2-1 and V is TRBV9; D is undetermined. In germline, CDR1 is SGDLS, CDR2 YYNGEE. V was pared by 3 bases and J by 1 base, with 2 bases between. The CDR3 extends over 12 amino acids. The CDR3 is CASSASYNEQFF. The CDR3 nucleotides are TGTGCCAGCAGCGCTTCCTACAATGAGCAGTTCTTC.

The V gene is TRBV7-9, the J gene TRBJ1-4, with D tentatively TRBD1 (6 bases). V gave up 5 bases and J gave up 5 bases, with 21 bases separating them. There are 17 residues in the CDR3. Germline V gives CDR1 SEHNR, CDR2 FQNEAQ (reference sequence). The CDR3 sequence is CASSVYRDLGPNEKLFF. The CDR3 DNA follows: TGTGCCAGCAGCGTATACAGGGATCTAGGCCCGAATGAAAAACTGTTTTTT. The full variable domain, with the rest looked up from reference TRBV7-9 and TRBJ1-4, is DTGVSQNPRHKITKRGQNVTFRCDPISEHNRLYWYRQTLGQGPEFLTYFQNEAQLEKSRLLSDRFSAERPKGSFSTLEIQRTEQGDSAMYLCASSVYRDLGPNEKLFFGSGTQLSVL.

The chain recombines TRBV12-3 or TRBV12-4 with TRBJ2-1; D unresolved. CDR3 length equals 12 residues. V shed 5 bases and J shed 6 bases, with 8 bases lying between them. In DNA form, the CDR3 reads TGTGCCAGCAGTACTCGTCTCAATGAGCAGTTCTTC. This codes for CASSTRLNEQFF.

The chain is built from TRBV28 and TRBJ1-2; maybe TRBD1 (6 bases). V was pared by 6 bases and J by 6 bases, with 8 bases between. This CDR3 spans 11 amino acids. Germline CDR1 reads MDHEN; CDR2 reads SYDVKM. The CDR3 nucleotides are TGTGCCAGCAGCCAGGGGAATGGCTACACCTTC. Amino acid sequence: CASSQGNGYTF.

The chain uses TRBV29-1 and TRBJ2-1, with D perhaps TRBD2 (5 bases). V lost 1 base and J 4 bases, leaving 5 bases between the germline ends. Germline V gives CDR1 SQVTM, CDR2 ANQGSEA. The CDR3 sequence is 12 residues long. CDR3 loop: CSVEGTYNEQFF. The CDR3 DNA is TGCAGCGTTGAAGGGACTTACAATGAGCAGTTCTTC.

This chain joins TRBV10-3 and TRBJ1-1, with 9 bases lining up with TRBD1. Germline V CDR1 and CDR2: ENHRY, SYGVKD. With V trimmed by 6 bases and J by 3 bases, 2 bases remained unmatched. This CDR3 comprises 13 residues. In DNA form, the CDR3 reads TGTGCCATCAGCCGGGACAGGGACACTGAAGCTTTCTTT. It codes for CAISRDRDTEAFF.

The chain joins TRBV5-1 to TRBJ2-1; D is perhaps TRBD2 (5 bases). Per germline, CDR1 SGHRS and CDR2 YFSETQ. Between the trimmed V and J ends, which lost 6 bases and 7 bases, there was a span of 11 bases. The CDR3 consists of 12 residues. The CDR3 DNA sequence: TGCGCCAGCACCAGCCCGGGAAATGAGCAGTTCTTC. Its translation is CASTSPGNEQFF.

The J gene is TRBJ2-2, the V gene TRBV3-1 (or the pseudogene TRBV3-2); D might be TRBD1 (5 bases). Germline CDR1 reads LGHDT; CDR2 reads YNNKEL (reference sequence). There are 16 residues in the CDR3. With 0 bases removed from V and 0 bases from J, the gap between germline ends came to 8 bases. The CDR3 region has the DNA TGTGCCAGCAGCCAAGAAGGGGTCGCGAACACCGGGGAGCTGTTTTTT. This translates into CASSQEGVANTGELFF.

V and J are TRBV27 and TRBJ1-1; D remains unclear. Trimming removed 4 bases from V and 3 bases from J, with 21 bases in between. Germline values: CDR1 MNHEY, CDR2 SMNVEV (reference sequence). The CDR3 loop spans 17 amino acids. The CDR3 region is CASSSITFRGRDTEAFF. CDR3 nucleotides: TGTGCCAGCAGTTCGATCACCTTTCGGGGTAGGGACACTGAAGCTTTCTTT.

CDR3 DNA: TGTGCCAGCAAAACCATTGCGGTCCTGAACACTGAAGCTTTCTTT. Amino acid sequence: CASKTIAVLNTEAFF. This chain uses TRBV2 with TRBJ1-1; D gene uncertain. This CDR3 has 15 residues. The germline V gene encodes CDR1 SNHLY and CDR2 FYNNEI. V was clipped by 7 bases and J by 0 bases, with 15 bases between them.

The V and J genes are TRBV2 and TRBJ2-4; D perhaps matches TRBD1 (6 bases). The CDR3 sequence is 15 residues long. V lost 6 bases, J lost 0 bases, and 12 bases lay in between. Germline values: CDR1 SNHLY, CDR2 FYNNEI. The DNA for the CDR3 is TGTGCCAGCAGGGGGACACCCCTAGCCAAAAACATTCAGTACTTC. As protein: CASRGTPLAKNIQYF.

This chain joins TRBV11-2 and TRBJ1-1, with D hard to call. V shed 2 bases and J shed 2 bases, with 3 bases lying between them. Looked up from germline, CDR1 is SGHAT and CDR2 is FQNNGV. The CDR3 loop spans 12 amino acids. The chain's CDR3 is CASSLPNTEAFF. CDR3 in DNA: TGTGCCAGCAGCTTACCCAACACTGAAGCTTTCTTT.

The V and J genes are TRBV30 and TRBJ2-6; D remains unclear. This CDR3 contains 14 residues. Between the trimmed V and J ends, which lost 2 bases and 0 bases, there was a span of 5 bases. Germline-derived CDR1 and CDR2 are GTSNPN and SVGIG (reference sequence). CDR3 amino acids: CAWSLPSGANVLTF. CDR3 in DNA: TGTGCCTGGAGTTTGCCCTCTGGGGCCAACGTCCTGACTTTC.

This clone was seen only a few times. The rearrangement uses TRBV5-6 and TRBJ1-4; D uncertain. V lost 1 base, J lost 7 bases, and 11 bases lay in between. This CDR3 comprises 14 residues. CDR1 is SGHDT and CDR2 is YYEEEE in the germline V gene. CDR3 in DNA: TGTGCCAGCAGCTTGACGGGTGTACGTGAAAAACTGTTTTTT. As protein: CASSLTGVREKLFF.

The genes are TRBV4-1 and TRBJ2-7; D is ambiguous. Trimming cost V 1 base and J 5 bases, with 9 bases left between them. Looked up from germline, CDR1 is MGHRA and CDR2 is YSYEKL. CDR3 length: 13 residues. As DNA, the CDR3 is TGCGCCAGCAGCCAAGGCCCCCCGAACGAGCAGTACTTC. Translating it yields CASSQGPPNEQYF.

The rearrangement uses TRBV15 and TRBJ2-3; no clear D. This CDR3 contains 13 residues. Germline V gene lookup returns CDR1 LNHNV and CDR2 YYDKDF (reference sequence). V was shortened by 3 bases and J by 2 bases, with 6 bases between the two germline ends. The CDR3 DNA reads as TGTGCCACCAGCAGGCCCTTCACAGATACGCAGTATTTT. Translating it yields CATSRPFTDTQYF.